A single sample gave rise to the 21 T cell receptor beta chains below, sequenced in a study of blood T cell repertoires in COVID-19. Using immunoSEQ multiplex PCR, the repertoire was profiled, and TCRdb retains in-frame clones only, with some absent. The data contain tens of thousands of clones, around 93% of them seen just once; the ten biggest clones take up about 2.5%. Sequenced input: peripheral blood. These TCRs come from a human donor with active COVID-19. The donor label of this sample is uncertain.

The chain employs TRBV6-5 and TRBJ1-5; 7 bases agree with TRBD1. V lost 5 bases and J lost 3; bases outside the gene matches: 7. The CDR3 has 15 residues. CDR1 is MNHEY and CDR2 is SVGAGI in the germline V gene. This CDR3 reads CASSRTGNYNQPQHF. The CDR3, as DNA: TGTGCCAGCAGTAGGACAGGAAATTACAATCAGCCCCAGCATTTT.

A single count supports this clone. V is TRBV5-6 and J is TRBJ1-4, with a possible D match to TRBD1 (6 bases). CDR1 is SGHDT, CDR2 YYEEEE, per germline. This CDR3 has 14 residues. Trimming stripped 5 bases from V and 7 bases from J, with 15 bases between. The CDR3 here is CASSLVSRGEKLFF. CDR3 DNA: TGTGCCAGCAGTCTGGTCAGCAGGGGTGAAAAACTGTTTTTT.

The rearrangement joins TRBV18 to TRBJ1-2; 10 positions agree with TRBD1. CDR3 length equals 16 residues. Trimming removed 1 base from V and 6 bases from J; junction bases left unmatched: 8. Looked up from germline, CDR1 is KGHSH and CDR2 is LQKENI. Written as DNA, the CDR3 is TGTGCCAGCTCACCACTAACATCGGACAGGGGGGATGGCTACACCTTC. Its translation: CASSPLTSDRGDGYTF.

The V and J genes are TRBV19 and TRBJ1-3; tentative D call: TRBD1 (6 bases). The germline gives CDR1 LNHDA, CDR2 SQIVND (reference sequence). The CDR3 length is 17 residues. V gave up 5 bases and J gave up 0 bases, with 17 bases separating them. In DNA, the CDR3 is TGTGCCAGTAGTGGCTTGACAGGACCTACCTCTGGAAACACCATATATTTT. Amino acids: CASSGLTGPTSGNTIYF.

This chain connects TRBV25-1 to TRBJ2-1, with a weak D call TRBD1 (6 bases). Between the trimmed V and J ends, which lost 6 bases and 0 bases, there was a span of 9 bases. The CDR3 contains 14 residues. From germline, CDR1 is MGHDK and CDR2 SYGVNS. The CDR3 DNA sequence: TGTGCCAGCAGGCAGGGGAGCTCCTACAATGAGCAGTTCTTC. This sequence encodes CASRQGSSYNEQFF.

The chain is built from TRBV3-1 (or the pseudogene TRBV3-2) and TRBJ2-3, with 14 bases aligning to TRBD2. Germline V gene data show CDR1 as LGHDT and CDR2 as YNNKEL (reference sequence). The junction had 13 bases not matched to a gene; V was cut back by 5 bases and J by 0 bases. The CDR3 contains 20 residues. This CDR3 reads CASSFRLAGGPIASTDTQYF. The CDR3 bases are TGTGCCAGCAGCTTCCGACTAGCGGGGGGGCCAATAGCTAGCACAGATACGCAGTATTTT.

The CDR3 reads CASSLLVAGDEQYF. In nucleotides, the CDR3 is TGTGCCAGCAGCTTATTGGTGGCGGGGGACGAGCAGTACTTC. The chain recombines TRBV7-9 with TRBJ2-7; 7 bases fit TRBD2. CDR1 is SEHNR, CDR2 FQNEAQ, per germline (reference sequence). This CDR3 comprises 14 residues. V lost 2 bases to trimming and J lost 5 bases; unmatched junction nucleotides: 6.

This chain connects TRBV3-1 (or the pseudogene TRBV3-2) to TRBJ1-1; a weak D match, TRBD1 (6 bases). Per the germline V gene, CDR1 is LGHDT and CDR2 is YNNKEL (reference sequence). The CDR3 contains 15 residues. V lost 5 bases and J 0 bases, leaving 13 bases between the germline ends. The CDR3, as DNA: TGTGCCAGCAGCGATTCAGGGGCCCTGAACACTGAAGCTTTCTTT. Translation: CASSDSGALNTEAFF.

With regard to this clone: Relative to the germline gene, one junction end is altered; a read error may explain this. V usage is TRBV7-3 and J usage is TRBJ1-6; D call uncertain. This CDR3 spans 12 amino acids. Germline CDR1 and CDR2: SGHTA and FQGTGA. The CDR3 protein is CASSSNNSPLHF. The CDR3, as DNA: TGTGCCAGCAGCTCCAATAATTCACCCCTCCACTTT.

The rearrangement uses TRBV27 and TRBJ1-5; TRBD1 is a possible D gene (5 bases). This CDR3 contains 13 residues. V was shortened by 6 bases and J by 5 bases, with 11 bases between the two germline ends. Germline V gene lookup returns CDR1 MNHEY and CDR2 SMNVEV (reference sequence). CDR3 protein: CASSRQKDQPQHF. CDR3 coding DNA: TGTGCCAGCAGCAGACAGAAGGATCAGCCCCAGCATTTT.

The chain uses TRBV6-2 or TRBV6-3 and TRBJ2-2, with 14 bases lining up with TRBD2. Germline V lookup: CDR1 MNHEY, CDR2 SVGEGT. V dropped 0 bases and J dropped 10; count of bases not matched to a gene: 13. CDR3 length: 19 amino acids. CDR3 coding DNA: TGTGCCAGCAGTTACTCGACTAGCGGGGGGGCCGGGCGGCTGTTGGAGCTGTTTTTT. As protein: CASSYSTSGGAGRLLELFF.

The chain joins TRBV18 to TRBJ2-2, with D perhaps matching TRBD1 (6 bases). Germline CDR1 KGHSH, CDR2 LQKENI. V was shortened by 6 bases and J by 1 base, with 12 bases between the two germline ends. CDR3 length: 15 residues. In DNA, the CDR3 is TGTGCCAGCTCTCCCGGGACAATGAACACCGGGGAGCTGTTTTTT. This codes for CASSPGTMNTGELFF.

This sequence joins TRBV6-1 and TRBJ2-7; 8 bases align to TRBD2. The CDR3 sequence is 14 residues long. Germline CDR1 MNHNS, CDR2 SASEGT. Trimming removed 2 bases from V and 3 bases from J; junction bases left unmatched: 3. CDR3 sequence (DNA): TGTGCCAGCAGTGAACGGGGGGGGAGCTACGAGCAGTACTTC. Translation: CASSERGGSYEQYF.

V is TRBV7-3 and J is TRBJ2-1; D gene unclear. The germline V gene encodes CDR1 SGHTA and CDR2 FQGTGA. Deletions cut 1 base from V and 10 bases from J, with 14 bases between. This CDR3 is built from 14 residues. The CDR3 reads CASSLNHLFEEQFF. The CDR3 nucleotides read TGTGCCAGCAGCTTAAACCACCTTTTTGAGGAGCAGTTCTTC.

The chain has TRBV2 and TRBJ2-7; 7 nucleotides match TRBD1. The trim removed 2 bases at V and 4 bases at J, leaving 8 bases unmatched. The CDR3 has 15 amino acids. CDR1 SNHLY and CDR2 FYNNEI come from the germline V gene. The CDR3 loop reads CASSERNRGAYEQYF. CDR3 DNA sequence: TGTGCCAGCAGTGAAAGGAACAGGGGTGCTTACGAGCAGTACTTC.

The gene calls are TRBV11-2 and TRBJ1-2, with D possibly matching TRBD1 (5 bases). Germline-derived CDR1 and CDR2 are SGHAT and FQNNGV. The CDR3 is 14 residues long. V gave up 5 bases and J gave up 7 bases, with 17 bases separating them. The CDR3 DNA follows: TGTGCCAGCAGCGCGGGACGGGAGGTGGGTGGCTACACCTTC. It codes for CASSAGREVGGYTF.

V is TRBV5-6 and J is TRBJ2-5; TRBD1 matches 7 bases. V was clipped by 2 bases and J by 2 bases; unmatched bases: 3. The CDR3 totals 14 residues. Per the germline V gene, CDR1 is SGHDT and CDR2 is YYEEEE. The CDR3: CASSLQGRQETQYF. In DNA, the CDR3 is TGTGCCAGCAGCTTACAGGGGCGGCAAGAGACCCAGTACTTC.

This chain links TRBV7-9 with TRBJ1-4; D ambiguous. Germline loops: CDR1 SEHNR, CDR2 FQNEAQ (reference sequence). The CDR3 extends over 15 amino acids. The V gene lost 5 bases and the J gene lost 6 bases, with 16 bases spanning the gap. In DNA, the CDR3 is TGTGCCAGCAGCCCCTACAGTTCGAGGGATGAAAAACTGTTTTTT. It is translated as CASSPYSSRDEKLFF.

The V gene is TRBV20-1, the J gene TRBJ2-7, with TRBD2 matching 7 bases. The germline V gene has CDR1 DFQATT and CDR2 SNEGSKA (reference sequence). V lost 3 bases, J lost 3 bases, and 5 bases stayed unmatched. The CDR3 runs to 13 residues. The CDR3 region is CSASQGGVYEQYF. As DNA, the CDR3 is TGCAGTGCTAGTCAGGGAGGGGTCTACGAGCAGTACTTC.

This rearrangement joins TRBV2 to TRBJ2-2; D remains unclear. Germline CDR1 is SNHLY and CDR2 is FYNNEI. V dropped 1 base and J dropped 4 bases, with 13 bases sitting between them. The CDR3 has 16 amino acids. The CDR3 DNA follows: TGTGCCAGCAGTGAAGGTGACATCCTACCCACCGGGGAGCTGTTTTTT. This codes for CASSEGDILPTGELFF.

V is TRBV6-5 and J is TRBJ1-3; D may be TRBD1 (5 bases). The CDR3 is 15 residues long. Germline-derived CDR1 and CDR2 are MNHEY and SVGAGI. The V end was cut by 8 bases, the J end by 4 bases, with 18 bases between. In DNA form, the CDR3 reads TGTGCCAGCCCTCAAGGGGCCAGGGAAGGAAACACCATATATTTT. Residues: CASPQGAREGNTIYF.